These T cell receptor beta chains were read from a single sample in a study of cytomegalovirus exposure and HLA in healthy donors. Clones were read by immunoSEQ multiplex PCR, and TCRdb kept only the in-frame ones, dropping some. The sample shows fewer than 100,000 clones, over 65% of them seen only once. Sequencing was carried out using PBMCs. The receptor source for this set is a man in his sixties in good health and CMV-seropositive. Both conserved end residues are part of each CDR3. Fields, in order: clone size, D gene, J gene, V gene, CDR3 DNA, CDR3 protein. A D gene is named only where the DNA matches it firmly. Only part of the rows carry a size: once, few, many, or a class if the clone is expanded.

NA	TRBD1	TRBJ1-2	TRBV6-6	TGTGCCAGCAGCCGTCCCGGGACAGGGACCTATGGCTACACCTTC	CASSRPGTGTYGYTF
NA	NA	TRBJ1-1	TRBV29-1	TGCAGCGTTGAAGATCCGGGGTCCGAAGCTTTCTTT	CSVEDPGSEAFF
NA	TRBD2	TRBJ2-3	TRBV19	TGTGCCAGTAGTCCTCAGGGACTAGAAGGAGATACGCAGTATTTT	CASSPQGLEGDTQYF
NA	TRBD1	TRBJ1-6	TRBV5-5	TGTGCCAGCAGCTCCAAGCACCGGGACAGGGTACTTAATTCACCCCTCCACTTT	CASSSKHRDRVLNSPLHF
NA	TRBD2	TRBJ2-5	TRBV11-3	TGTGCCAGCAGCCCCCAGGCGGGGGGGCAAGAGACCCAGTACTTC	CASSPQAGGQETQYF
few	NA	TRBJ1-5	TRBV6-1	TGTGCCAGCAGTGAAGCGAGGGGGCAGCCCCAGCATTTT	CASSEARGQPQHF
NA	NA	TRBJ2-7	TRBV6-5	TGTGCCAGCAGCCGTACTGTACACTACGAGCAGTACTTC	CASSRTVHYEQYF
NA	TRBD2	TRBJ2-4	TRBV2	TGTGCCAGCACTAGCAGCCATCTAGCGGGCCAAAACATTCAGTACTTC	CASTSSHLAGQNIQYF
NA	TRBD1	TRBJ1-4	TRBV7-6	TGTGCCAGCAGCCAGACAGGGACTAATGAAAAACTGTTTTTT	CASSQTGTNEKLFF
NA	NA	TRBJ1-6	TRBV6-5	TGTGCCAGCAGTTACTGGGAGGGATCTTATAATTCACCCCTCCACTTT	CASSYWEGSYNSPLHF
NA	TRBD2	TRBJ2-3	TRBV6-1	TGTGCCAGCAGTGAATCTTCTAGGACTAGCGGGCGCATTACGCAGTATTTT	CASSESSRTSGRITQYF